These 11 T cell receptor beta chains came from one sample sequenced in a study of cytomegalovirus exposure and HLA in healthy donors. Primers included in the PCR were 60 Vbeta and 13 Jbeta primers. TCRdb's table, derived via immunoSEQ multiplex PCR, lists solely in-frame clones and lacks some. The sample records some 170,000 clones, around 82% being singletons. The sample consisted of PBMCs. These receptors came from a man in his forties or fifties in good health and CMV-seropositive.

This clone has just one count. V gene TRBV5-3 combines with J gene TRBJ1-3, with unresolved D. TRBV5-3 is treated as an ORF (open reading frame) with a function not yet certain. V lost 5 bases, J lost 0 bases, and 15 bases lay in between. CDR3 length: 16 residues. CDR3 amino acids: CARRRLESGSGNTIYF. The CDR3 DNA reads TGTGCCAGAAGAAGACTGGAATCCGGCTCTGGAAACACCATATATTTT.

This chain uses TRBV7-9 with TRBJ1-2, with D maybe TRBD1 (5 bases). The CDR3 sequence is 17 residues long. Germline V gene lookup returns CDR1 SEHNR and CDR2 FQNEAQ (reference sequence). Trimming pared 2 bases from V and 5 bases from J, leaving 21 bases between. The CDR3 region is CASSLFGDSPLRYGYTF. The CDR3 region has the DNA TGTGCCAGCAGCTTATTTGGCGACAGCCCTCTAAGATATGGCTACACCTTC.

The chain employs TRBV27 and TRBJ2-5; D uncertain. The end of the DNA aligns better with TRBJ2-7, so the J call may be wrong. The CDR3 spans 14 residues. CDR1 MNHEY and CDR2 SMNVEV come from the germline V gene (reference sequence). The CDR3 coding sequence is TGTGCCAGCAGTCCCAGGCGTACCACCTACGAGCAGTACTTC. Protein product: CASSPRRTTYEQYF.

The V call is TRBV5-4, the J call TRBJ1-1, with 7 bases matching TRBD1. Germline CDR1 SGHNT, CDR2 YYREEE (reference sequence). The CDR3 sequence is 15 residues long. The V gene end was trimmed by 5 bases and the J gene end by 1 base; junction bases not matched to a gene: 8. CDR3 residues: CASSYRGPANTEAFF. As DNA, the CDR3 is TGTGCCAGCAGTTATAGGGGGCCCGCGAACACTGAAGCTTTCTTT.

J is TRBJ2-7 and V is TRBV6-4, with 11 bases aligning to TRBD2. The CDR3 loop spans 17 amino acids. Germline V lookup: CDR1 MRHNA, CDR2 SNTAGT. V lost 1 base, J lost 2 bases, and 7 bases stayed unmatched. CDR3 DNA sequence: TGTGCCAGCAGTGACTTATATAGACTAGCGGGGCCCTACGAGCAGTACTTC. This encodes CASSDLYRLAGPYEQYF.

Only a few counts were recorded for this clone. The chain carries TRBV6-6 and TRBJ1-5; 7 bases are a match to TRBD1. There are 13 residues in the CDR3. V gave up 6 bases and J gave up 7 bases; unmatched junction bases: 6. Germline lookup yields CDR1 MNHNY and CDR2 SVGAGI (reference sequence). CDR3 protein: CASSSNRGQPQHF. The CDR3 DNA reads TGTGCCAGCAGCTCAAACAGGGGCCAGCCCCAGCATTTT.

As regards this clone: Other DNA sequences in the same sample also yield this CDR3. The chain recombines TRBV27 with TRBJ2-7; the D gene is possibly TRBD2 (6 bases). The CDR3 has 13 amino acids. V lost 0 bases, J lost 3 bases, and 6 bases lay in between. Germline V lookup: CDR1 MNHEY, CDR2 SMNVEV (reference sequence). The CDR3 region is CASSLSGGYEQYF. CDR3 DNA: TGTGCCAGCAGTTTATCGGGAGGCTACGAGCAGTACTTC.

V gene TRBV12-5 combines with J gene TRBJ2-1, with 11 bases lining up with TRBD1. After removal of 6 bases from V and 6 bases from J, the junction contained 7 bases not matched to a gene. This CDR3 has 15 residues. Germline values: CDR1 LGHNT, CDR2 FRNRAP. In nucleotides, the CDR3 is TGTGCTAGTGGACCCGGACAGGGGGCGGTCAATGAGCAGTTCTTC. Its protein is CASGPGQGAVNEQFF.

The rearrangement links TRBV10-3 to TRBJ1-2; 10 nucleotides align to TRBD1. From germline, CDR1 is ENHRY and CDR2 SYGVKD. V lost 2 bases and J lost 7; bases outside the gene matches: 4. The CDR3 extends over 14 amino acids. The CDR3 sequence: CAISEPTGGSGYTF. Here the CDR3 DNA reads TGTGCCATCAGTGAGCCGACAGGGGGCTCTGGCTACACCTTC.

Only one count was recorded for this clone. The chain links TRBV9 to TRBJ1-1; D gene uncertain. The CDR3 extends over 14 amino acids. Germline V lookup: CDR1 SGDLS, CDR2 YYNGEE. The germline V and J ends were trimmed by 0 bases and 1 base, with 7 bases remaining between them. The CDR3 here is CASSVAWRNTEAFF. The CDR3, as DNA: TGTGCCAGCAGCGTAGCGTGGAGGAACACTGAAGCTTTCTTT.

The J gene is TRBJ2-7, the V gene TRBV4-1; 13 nucleotides line up with TRBD2. CDR1 is MGHRA and CDR2 is YSYEKL in the germline V gene. The CDR3 covers 15 residues. V dropped 4 bases and J dropped 3; count of bases not matched to a gene: 3. CDR3 DNA sequence: TGCGCCAGCAGCCTGGGACTAGCGGGGAACTACGAGCAGTACTTC. This codes for CASSLGLAGNYEQYF.